This T cell receptor beta chain emerged from a study of a mutant IDH1 vaccine in newly diagnosed glioma. On the study more broadly: Patients' prior therapy spanned radiotherapy, temozolomide, or both; most underwent both.

Germline CDR1 is SQVTM and CDR2 is ANQGSEA. This CDR3 region has 14 residues. With V trimmed by 4 bases and J by 5 bases, 6 bases remained unmatched. Concerning this clone itself: The target antigen is unknown.

TCRdb's table, derived via immunoSEQ multiplex PCR, lists solely in-frame clones and lacks some. The table includes roughly 60,000 clones, approximately 80% detected once. The time point denotes: week 11, during vaccination. A single vaccine dose contained 300 ug of mutant IDH1 20-mer peptide, and topical imiquimod was used with it. Donor diagnoses consisted of new WHO grade 3 or 4 IDH1-mutant, ATRX-lost astrocytomas. The sequence was collected from a young man with glioma. V is TRBV29-1 and J is TRBJ2-2, with 8 bases identical to TRBD1. Sequencing was performed on PBMCs, taken from a glioma patient whose treatment included an IDH1 peptide vaccine. The CDR3 protein is CSVVQGGWTGELFF. The CDR3 DNA sequence: TGCAGCGTTGTACAGGGGGGTTGGACCGGGGAGCTGTTTTTT.